This TCR beta chain was obtained from a study of CD8+ T cells in alopecia areata. Study summary: The drug, oral tofacitinib, was given to treated patients at 5 to 10 mg twice daily. The tofacitinib course ran for 6 to 18 months and was followed by 6 months off drug.

Overall study results and limits: An increase in clonality over normal scalp was evident in lesional scalp, especially alopecia totalis/universalis.

Patients with alopecia areata provided lesional scalp punch biopsies as well as peripheral blood. cDNA reverse transcribed from extracted RNA served as the sequencing template. The data were produced by immunoSEQ multiplex PCR, yet TCRdb's version contains in-frame clones alone and is incomplete. The data show 120,000 to 150,000 clones, with 80% to 90% seen just once and about 15% held by the top ten. V was cut by 0 bases and J by 5 bases, with 20 bases left in between. Per germline, CDR1 SGHAT and CDR2 FQNNGV. The CDR3 consists of 18 residues. With regard to this clone: Its antigen is still unknown.

This sequence originates from a human donor with alopecia areata. This rearrangement joins TRBV11-2 to TRBJ2-1; D is perhaps TRBD2 (7 bases). Sequences were derived from CD8+ T cells sorted from blood, sampled at week 0. The DNA of the CDR3 is TGTGCCAGCAGCTTAGATAAATGGGGGGGGCTAGGTAACAATGAGCAGTTCTTC. Translated: CASSLDKWGGLGNNEQFF.